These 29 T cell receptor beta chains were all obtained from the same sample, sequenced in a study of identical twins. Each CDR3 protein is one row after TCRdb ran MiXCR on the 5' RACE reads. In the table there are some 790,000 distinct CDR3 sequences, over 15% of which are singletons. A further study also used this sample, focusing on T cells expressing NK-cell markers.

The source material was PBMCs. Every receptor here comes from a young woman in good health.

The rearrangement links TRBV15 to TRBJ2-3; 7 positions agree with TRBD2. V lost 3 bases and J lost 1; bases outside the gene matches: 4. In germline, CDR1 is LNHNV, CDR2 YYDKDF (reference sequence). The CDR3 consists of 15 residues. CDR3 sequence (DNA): TGTGCCACCAGCAGCTCGACTAGCCGCACAGATACGCAGTATTTT. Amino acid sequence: CATSSSTSRTDTQYF.

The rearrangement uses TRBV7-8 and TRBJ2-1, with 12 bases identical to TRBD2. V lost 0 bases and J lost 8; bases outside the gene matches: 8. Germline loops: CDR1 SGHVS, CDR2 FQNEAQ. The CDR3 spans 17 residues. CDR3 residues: CASSLARRTSGIDEQFF. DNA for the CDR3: TGTGCCAGCAGCTTAGCGCGACGGACTAGCGGGATTGATGAGCAGTTCTTC.

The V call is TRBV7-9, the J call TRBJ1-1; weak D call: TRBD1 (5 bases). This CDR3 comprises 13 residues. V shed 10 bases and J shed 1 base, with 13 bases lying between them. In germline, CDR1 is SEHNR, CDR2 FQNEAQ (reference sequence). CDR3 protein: CATSGPSNTEAFF. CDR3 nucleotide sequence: TGTGCCACCTCGGGACCCTCGAACACTGAAGCTTTCTTT.

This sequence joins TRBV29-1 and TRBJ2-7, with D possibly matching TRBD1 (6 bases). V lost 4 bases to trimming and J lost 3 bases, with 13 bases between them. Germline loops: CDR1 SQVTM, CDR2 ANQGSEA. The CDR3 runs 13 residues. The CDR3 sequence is CSVGSSRGYEQYF. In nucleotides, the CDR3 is TGCAGCGTTGGTTCATCCAGGGGCTACGAGCAGTACTTC.

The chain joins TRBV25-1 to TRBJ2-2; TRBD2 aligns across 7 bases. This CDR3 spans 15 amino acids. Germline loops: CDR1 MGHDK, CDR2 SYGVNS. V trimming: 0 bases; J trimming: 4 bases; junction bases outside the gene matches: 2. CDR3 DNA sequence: TGTGCCAGCAGTGAATATACGGGAGGCACCGGGGAGCTGTTTTTT. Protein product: CASSEYTGGTGELFF.

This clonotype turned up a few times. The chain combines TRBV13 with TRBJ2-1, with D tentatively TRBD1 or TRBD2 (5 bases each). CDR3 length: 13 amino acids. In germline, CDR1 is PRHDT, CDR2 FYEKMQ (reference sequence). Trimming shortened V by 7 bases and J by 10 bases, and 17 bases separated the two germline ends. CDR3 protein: CASTPRGRREQFF. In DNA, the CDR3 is TGTGCCAGCACCCCGAGGGGAAGGCGAGAGCAGTTCTTC. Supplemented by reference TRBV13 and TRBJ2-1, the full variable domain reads AAGVIQSPRHLIKEKRETATLKCYPIPRHDTVYWYQQGPGQDPQFLISFYEKMQSDKGSIPDRFSAQQFSDYHSELNMSSLELGDSALYFCASTPRGRREQFFGPGTRLTVL.

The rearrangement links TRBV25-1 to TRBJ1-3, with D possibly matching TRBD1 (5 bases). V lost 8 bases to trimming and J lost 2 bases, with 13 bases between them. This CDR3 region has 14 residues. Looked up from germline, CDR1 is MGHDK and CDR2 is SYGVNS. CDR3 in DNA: TGTGCCAGCGGACGCAGGGAGGCTGGAAACACCATATATTTT. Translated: CASGRREAGNTIYF.

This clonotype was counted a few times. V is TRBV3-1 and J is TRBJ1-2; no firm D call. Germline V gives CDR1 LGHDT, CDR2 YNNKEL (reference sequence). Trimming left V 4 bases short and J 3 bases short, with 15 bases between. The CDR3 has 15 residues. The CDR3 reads CASSPHFSGDYGYTF. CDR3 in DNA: TGTGCCAGCAGCCCCCATTTTTCCGGGGACTATGGCTACACCTTC.

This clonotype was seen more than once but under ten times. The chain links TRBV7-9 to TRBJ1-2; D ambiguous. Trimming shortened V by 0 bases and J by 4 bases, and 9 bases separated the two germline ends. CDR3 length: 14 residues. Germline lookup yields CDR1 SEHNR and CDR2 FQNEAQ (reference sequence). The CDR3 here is CASSLAGRLYGYTF. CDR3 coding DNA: TGTGCCAGCAGCTTAGCGGGGAGGCTCTATGGCTACACCTTC.

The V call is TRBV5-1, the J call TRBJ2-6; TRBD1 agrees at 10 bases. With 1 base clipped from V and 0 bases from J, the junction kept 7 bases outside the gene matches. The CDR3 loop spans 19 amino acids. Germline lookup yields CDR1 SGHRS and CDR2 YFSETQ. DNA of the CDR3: TGCGCCAGCAGCTTGACCCCGGACAGGGGGATCTCTGGGGCCAACGTCCTGACTTTC. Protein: CASSLTPDRGISGANVLTF.

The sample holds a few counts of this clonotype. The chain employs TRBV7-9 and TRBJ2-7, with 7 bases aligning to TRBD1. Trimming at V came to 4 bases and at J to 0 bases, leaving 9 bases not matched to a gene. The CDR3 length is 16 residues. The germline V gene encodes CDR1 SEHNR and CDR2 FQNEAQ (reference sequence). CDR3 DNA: TGTGCCAGCAGCTCTGGAGACAGGGCAAGCTCCTACGAGCAGTACTTC. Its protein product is CASSSGDRASSYEQYF.

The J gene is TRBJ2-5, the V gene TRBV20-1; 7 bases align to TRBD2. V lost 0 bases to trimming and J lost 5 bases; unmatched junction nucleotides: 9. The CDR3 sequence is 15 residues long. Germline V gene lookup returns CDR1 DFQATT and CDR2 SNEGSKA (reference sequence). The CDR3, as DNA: TGCAGTGCTAGAGATTGGGGGGGAGTAATTGAGACCCAGTACTTC. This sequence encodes CSARDWGGVIETQYF.

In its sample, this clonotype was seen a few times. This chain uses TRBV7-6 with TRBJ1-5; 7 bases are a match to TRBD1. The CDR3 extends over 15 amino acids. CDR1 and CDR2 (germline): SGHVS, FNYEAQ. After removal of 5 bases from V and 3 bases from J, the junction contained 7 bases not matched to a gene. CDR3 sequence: CASSTTGDDNQPQHF. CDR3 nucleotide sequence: TGTGCCAGCAGCACCACAGGGGATGACAATCAGCCCCAGCATTTT.

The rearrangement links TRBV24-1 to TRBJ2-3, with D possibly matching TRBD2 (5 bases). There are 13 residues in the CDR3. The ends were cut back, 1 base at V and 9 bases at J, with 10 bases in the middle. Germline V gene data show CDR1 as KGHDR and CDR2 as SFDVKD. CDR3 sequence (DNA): TGTGCCACCAGTGATTTAAGCGGAAGGACGCAGTATTTT. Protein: CATSDLSGRTQYF.

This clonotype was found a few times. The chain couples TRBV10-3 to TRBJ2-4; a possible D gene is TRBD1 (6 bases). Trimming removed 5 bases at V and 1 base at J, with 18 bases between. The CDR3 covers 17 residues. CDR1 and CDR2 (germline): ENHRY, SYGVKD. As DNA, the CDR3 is TGTGCCATCAGTAGCGAGTATACAGGGCCCGCCAAAAACATTCAGTACTTC. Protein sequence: CAISSEYTGPAKNIQYF.

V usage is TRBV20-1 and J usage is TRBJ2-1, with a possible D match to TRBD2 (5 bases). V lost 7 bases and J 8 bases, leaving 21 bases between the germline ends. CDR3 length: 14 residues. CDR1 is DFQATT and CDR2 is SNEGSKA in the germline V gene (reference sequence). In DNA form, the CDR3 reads TGCAGTGGGTTGCGGGCCGGCGTGAGGGATGAGCAGTTCTTC. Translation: CSGLRAGVRDEQFF.

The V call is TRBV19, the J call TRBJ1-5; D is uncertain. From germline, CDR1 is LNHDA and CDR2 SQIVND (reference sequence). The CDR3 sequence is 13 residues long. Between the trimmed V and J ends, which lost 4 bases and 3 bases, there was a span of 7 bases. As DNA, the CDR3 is TGTGCCAGTAGTACGGACCTCAATCAGCCCCAGCATTTT. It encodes CASSTDLNQPQHF.

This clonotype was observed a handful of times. For the CDR3, the DNA is TGTGCCAGCAGCTTGGATCCGGCCACTAGCTCCTACGAGCAGTACTTC. Amino acid sequence: CASSLDPATSSYEQYF. The V gene is TRBV5-6, the J gene TRBJ2-7; possible D gene TRBD2, 5 bases. Germline lookup yields CDR1 SGHDT and CDR2 YYEEEE. The CDR3 runs 16 residues. V was pared by 0 bases and J by 0 bases, with 13 bases between.

The CDR3 nucleotides read TGTGCCAGCAGTCGGGGACAGGGGATACCCCAGCATTTT. Its translation is CASSRGQGIPQHF. This chain joins TRBV12-3 or TRBV12-4 and TRBJ1-5, with 10 bases identical to TRBD1. Losses at the gene ends were 5 bases for V and 10 bases for J; bases not matched to a gene: 5. This CDR3 contains 13 residues.

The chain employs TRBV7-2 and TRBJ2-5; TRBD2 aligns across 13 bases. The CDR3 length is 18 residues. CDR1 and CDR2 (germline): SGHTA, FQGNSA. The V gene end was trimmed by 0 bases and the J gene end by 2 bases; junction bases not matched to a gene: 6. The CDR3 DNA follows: TGTGCCAGCAGCTTAGCCCGGACTAGCGGGGGTTCTCAAGAGACCCAGTACTTC. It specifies CASSLARTSGGSQETQYF.

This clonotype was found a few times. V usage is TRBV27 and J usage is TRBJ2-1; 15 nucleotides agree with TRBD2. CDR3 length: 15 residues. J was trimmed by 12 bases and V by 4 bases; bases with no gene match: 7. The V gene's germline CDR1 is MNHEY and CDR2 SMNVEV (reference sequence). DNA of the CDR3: TGTGCCAGCAGTTCCGGGACTAGCGGGAGGTCGCGGCAGTTCTTC. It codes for CASSSGTSGRSRQFF.

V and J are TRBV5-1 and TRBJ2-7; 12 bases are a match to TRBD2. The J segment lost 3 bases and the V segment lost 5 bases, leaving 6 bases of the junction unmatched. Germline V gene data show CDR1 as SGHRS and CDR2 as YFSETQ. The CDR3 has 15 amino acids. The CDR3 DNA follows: TGCGCCAGCAGAGAAGGACTAGCGGGGTTCTACGAGCAGTACTTC. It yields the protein CASREGLAGFYEQYF.

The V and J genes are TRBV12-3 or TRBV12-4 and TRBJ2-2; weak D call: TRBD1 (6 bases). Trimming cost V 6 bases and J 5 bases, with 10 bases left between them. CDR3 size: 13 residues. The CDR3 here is CASSITGTGELFF. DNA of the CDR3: TGTGCCAGCAGCATAACAGGGACCGGGGAGCTGTTTTTT.

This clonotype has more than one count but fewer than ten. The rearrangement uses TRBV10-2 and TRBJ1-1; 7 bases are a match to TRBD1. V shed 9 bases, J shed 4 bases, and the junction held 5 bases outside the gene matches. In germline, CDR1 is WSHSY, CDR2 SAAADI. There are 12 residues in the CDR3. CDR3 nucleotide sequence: TGCGCCAGTACGACAGGGTCCACTGAAGCTTTCTTT. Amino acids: CASTTGSTEAFF.

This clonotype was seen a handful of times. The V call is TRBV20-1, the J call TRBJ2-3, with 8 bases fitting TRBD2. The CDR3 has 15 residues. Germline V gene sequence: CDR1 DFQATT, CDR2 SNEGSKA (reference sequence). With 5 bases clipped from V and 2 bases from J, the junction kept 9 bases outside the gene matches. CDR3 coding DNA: TGCAGTGCTGGAAAACTAGCGGCAGTCACAGATACGCAGTATTTT. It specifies CSAGKLAAVTDTQYF.

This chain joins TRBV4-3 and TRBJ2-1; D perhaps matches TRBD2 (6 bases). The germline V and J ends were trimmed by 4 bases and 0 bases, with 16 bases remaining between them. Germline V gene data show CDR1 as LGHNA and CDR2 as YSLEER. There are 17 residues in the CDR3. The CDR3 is CASSRAYRESSYNEQFF. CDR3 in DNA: TGCGCCAGCAGCCGGGCATACCGGGAGTCCTCCTACAATGAGCAGTTCTTC.

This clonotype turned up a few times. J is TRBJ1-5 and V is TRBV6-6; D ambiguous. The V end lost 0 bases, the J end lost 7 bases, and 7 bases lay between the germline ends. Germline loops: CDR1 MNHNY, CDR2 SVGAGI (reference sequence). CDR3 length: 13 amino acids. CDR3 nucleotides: TGTGCCAGCAGTTACTCGTCGGAACAGCCCCAGCATTTT. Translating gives CASSYSSEQPQHF.

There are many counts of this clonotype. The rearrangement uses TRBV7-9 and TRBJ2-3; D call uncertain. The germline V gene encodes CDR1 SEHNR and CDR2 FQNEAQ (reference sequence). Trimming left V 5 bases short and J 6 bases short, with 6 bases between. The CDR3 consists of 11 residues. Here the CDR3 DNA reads TGTGCCAGCAGCCTCGACGATACGCAGTATTTT. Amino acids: CASSLDDTQYF.

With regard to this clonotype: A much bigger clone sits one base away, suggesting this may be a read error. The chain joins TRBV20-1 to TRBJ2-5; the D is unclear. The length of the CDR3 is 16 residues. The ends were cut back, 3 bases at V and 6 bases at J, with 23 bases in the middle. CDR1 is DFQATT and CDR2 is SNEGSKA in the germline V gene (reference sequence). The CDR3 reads CSASTPPHSFLKTQYF. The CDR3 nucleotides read TGCAGTGCTAGTACCCCGCCGCATAGCTTCCTGAAGACCCAGTACTTC.